The text below deals with one T cell receptor beta chain. This clonotype has just a few counts. Which antigen it targets is not known. No much larger clone is present one base from it, and per-base qualities are unavailable. This sample's time point label indicates: newly diagnosed GD, antithyroid drugs for less than 3 months. For both TCR sequencing and RNA sequencing, RNA was extracted from PBMCs in TRIzol. The diagnosis of Graves' disease followed American Thyroid Association guidelines. Recruitment of patients was carried out at an endocrinology department in Xi'an, China. Each patient gave about 9.1 milliliters of peripheral blood, collected in an EDTA anticoagulant tube. Ficoll Paque Plus density gradient separation was used to isolate PBMCs, and no further T cell sorting was performed. An Agilent 2100 Bioanalyzer and agarose gel were used to check RNA quality, and a NanoDrop 2000 was used to measure RNA concentration.

This entry comes from a study of regulatory T cells in long-lasting Graves disease (dated by TCRdb to about 2021). In the study overall: In the newly diagnosed Graves' disease group, patients had been taking antithyroid drugs for less than 3 months. This study used TCR sequencing and RNA sequencing of peripheral blood to compare persistent Graves' disease patients against newly diagnosed Graves' disease patients. The study was conducted in China and was registered as a clinical trial. TCR sequencing covered 13 persistent and 20 or so newly diagnosed Graves' disease patients, 33 samples in total. The research as a whole found: Peripheral blood alone was examined, since thyroid tissue, which constituted the primary lesion, could not be accessed. Compared with newly diagnosed patients, patients with persistent Graves' disease had lower TCR Shannon entropy and fewer highly expanded clones, which suggests clonal expansion. The small sample size was acknowledged by the authors as a limitation that may reduce accuracy. Persistent disease showed preferential use of TRBV28, TRBJ1-2 and TRBJ2-5, whereas newly diagnosed disease favored TRBV20-1 and TRBJ2-1. More public clonotypes were shared among persistent patients (under 3,000) than among newly diagnosed patients (over 900). Only the TCR beta chain was sequenced and analyzed.

Receptor libraries were prepared by multiplex PCR. The sample was run on an Illumina HiSeq 4000. CDR3 regions were amplified by Arm-PCR with iRepertoire HTBI primers to construct TCR beta libraries. PCR products were gel purified before sequencing. On the study's bioinformatics: Gene usage analysis of CDR3 amino acid clonotypes relied on the approximately 62 TRBV and fewer than 15 TRBJ segments identified across samples. COPE and FqMerger were used to merge the filtered high-quality paired reads into contigs. BLAST was used to align contigs to IMGT TRBV, TRBD and TRBJ reference genes, with CDR3 defined following IMGT. Any clonotype with a frequency above 0.1% was classified as a highly expanded clone. Repertoire diversity was measured by Shannon entropy, and V-J evenness by the Gini coefficient. A clonotype was considered public if more than one individual shared it. TCRdb redid the processing of the public reads, applying fastp at Q25 and MiXCR, and retained in-frame beta chains. Identical CDR3 proteins give one entry, which carries the most common genes and DNA. The V and J calls follow TCRdb's processing rather than the paper's. The sample table records a few hundred thousand distinct CDR3 sequences; 16% of these occur just once. The ten most abundant clones make up 25% to 30% of the sample.

CDR1 SGHRS and CDR2 YFSETQ are derived from the germline V gene. From cysteine to phenylalanine, the CDR3 is 15 amino acids long. The retained sequence is limited to the CDR3, 45 bases, with the frame set at the first base. V is shortened by 1 base, J by 0 bases, and the region joining them spans 11 bases. The sample also formed part of further work on T cells in Graves' hyperthyroidism and ophthalmopathy. Taken from the second paper: Stable Graves' hyperthyroidism was defined as no progression to ophthalmopathy during 18 months of follow-up. Hyperthyroidism patients were newly diagnosed, had a disease duration of under 2 months, and were aged 18 to 65 years. Exclusion was applied to patients with uncontrolled infections, other autoimmune diseases, pregnancy or lactation. Diagnoses were based on clinical symptoms, serum thyroxine and TRAb, thyroid ultrasound and orbital computed tomography. The first round of RT-PCR for the TCR CDR3 was performed with the HTBI primer set and the Qiagen OneStep RT-PCR kit. Blood samples also contained most of the expanded thyroid clonotypes (frequency above 0.001), which suggests that blood repertoires may reflect thyroid immune responses. A model built on a 13 V-J signature distinguished ophthalmopathy from stable hyperthyroidism, reaching around 87% sensitivity and approximately 81% specificity in cross-validation and 80%/75% in testing. In validation, the model predicted progression to ophthalmopathy a median of about 6.8 months before onset, with 65% to 71% sensitivity and nearly 75% specificity. To identify distinguishing TCR V-J signatures, a discovery cohort of around 100 patients was used, comprising 40 to 45 with Graves' ophthalmopathy and approximately 57 with stable Graves' hyperthyroidism. Prospective prediction of ophthalmopathy was tested in an independent validation cohort of approximately 19 hyperthyroidism patients and around 16 patients who later progressed to ophthalmopathy. The 95 to 100 discovery patients were randomly divided into training and test sets at a 7:3 ratio. In addition, the study compared T-cell repertoires in thyroid tissue and in blood from several Graves' hyperthyroidism patients. Following sampling, methimazole starting at 30 mg daily was given to hyperthyroidism patients, and high-dose intravenous methylprednisolone was given to ophthalmopathy patients. Libraries were constructed in a second round of multiplex PCR, after which size selection and purification were carried out. Libraries were sequenced paired-end with 100 bp reads on an Illumina HiSeq2000. Raw data were processed with SOAPnuke, discarding reads with adapters, uncalled bases, mean Phred below 15, or no exact constant-primer or identifier match. High-quality paired reads were merged using COPE v1.2.5, and each unique nucleotide sequence was defined as a clonotype. MiTCR v1.1 was used to align clonotypes to the IMGT TRBV, TRBD and TRBJ reference segments. Analysis was restricted to V-J combinations with a frequency above 0.0001, which covered roughly 99% of repertoires. A TCS score was defined as the ratio of F50 (clonal expansion) to E x V (chaos), with BLOSUM62-based TCRdist applied between CDR3 peptides within each V-J. Welch's t-statistics and random forest reduced around 520 V-J features to about 13, which were used in a naive Bayes classifier (R e1071). Sample size was not statistically predetermined, and blinding of investigators to group allocation was not performed. The paper reports TCR Vbeta CDR3 sequencing of some 140 peripheral blood samples: 40 to 45 ophthalmopathy, under 80 hyperthyroidism and around 17 progressor patients.

Sequenced here: peripheral blood mononuclear cells (PBMCs), sampled at new diagnosis, from a patient treated with antithyroid drugs. The TCR was taken from a man in his forties with Graves disease. Donor details come from another sample of the same person, matched by shared clones. The chain uses TRBV5-1 and TRBJ2-7; the D gene is not confidently resolved. The CDR3 protein: CASSLHSEISYEQYF. At the DNA level, the sequence is TGCGCCAGCAGCTTGCATTCAGAAATCTCCTACGAGCAGTACTTC.